This TCR beta chain emerged from a study of beta chain features in type 1 diabetes (dated by TCRdb to 2017 to 2018). For the wider study: Mean age, gender distribution, total cell number and subset yield did not differ between patients and healthy donors. Across all samples, around 100 million sorted cells were examined, and cell number per subset correlated strongly with RNA yield. In the study, recently diagnosed type 1 diabetes patients and matched healthy donors were compared on the TCRB repertoires of their sorted circulating CD4+ T cell subsets. Naive and central memory subsets were obtained from all 28 donors, but regulatory and stem cell-like memory subsets were isolated from only 8 patients and roughly 8 healthy donors. What the research found in general, with its limitations: At VDJ recombination sites, type 1 diabetes patients had fewer insertions and more deleted nucleotides, which implies abnormalities in thymic rearrangement. Naive, central memory and regulatory TCRB repertoires appeared to be more similar among patients than among healthy donors. In all four CD4+ subsets, TCRB CDR3 length was moderately but significantly shorter in type 1 diabetes patients. Because the HLA sub-analyses included only small numbers of individuals, any influence of HLA type on TCRB rearrangement was left unresolved. Shorter templates might be favored by PCR, yet because patient and control samples were amplified and corrected together, any such skew would affect both groups equally. Sequencing cDNA rather than genomic DNA could over-represent highly expressing activated cells, although activation and CD3 levels did not differ between groups.

This clone was counted between two and nine times. No cognate antigen has been identified for it. No clone much larger than this one lies a single base away; base qualities are absent. At the junction V is shortened by 3 bases and J by 7 bases; bases outside the gene matches: 7. From the cysteine up to the phenylalanine, the CDR3 has a length of 15 residues. The only DNA kept is the CDR3, 45 bases in frame from the first base. CDR1 is given as SNHLY and CDR2 as FYNNEI, both from the germline V gene. The High Capacity cDNA Reverse Transcription Kit was used to reverse transcribe all of the isolated RNA, meaning that expressed TCRB transcripts were what got sequenced. Deep immunoSEQ sequencing was performed on naive, central memory and regulatory T cell samples, with an average of roughly 4 million total reads per sample. After sorted cells were lysed in RLT buffer, RNA was extracted with DNase-treated RNeasy Micro or Mini kits, with the choice depending on cell number. Each cell subset was processed separately to prevent cross-contamination, with patient and healthy donor samples processed together. TCRB sequences were amplified from cDNA with the immunoSEQ multiplex PCR, producing 87-bp fragments spanning the CDR3 region. Amplicons were sequenced on the Illumina HiSeq platform. The published analysis was carried out like this. PCR bias was computationally corrected using synthetic template baselines, reads within Hamming distance 2 were collapsed, and singletons that could not be merged were discarded. By aligning reads against IMGT, V, D and J genes, CDR3 length, and insertions or deletions at six rearrangement sites were assigned. Within each subset, clonotype counts were normalized to sorted cell number, after which true diversity and Gini coefficients were computed with the tcR R package. The overlap coefficient, calculated on TCRB nucleotide sequences, was used to quantify repertoire sharing. Drawn from immuneACCESS, this table holds only the in-frame rearrangements with V and J called that TCRdb kept. Clones are partly lost; checked studies trace under half to an unresolved V gene and leave the rest unexplained. D and trimming come from the DNA, and the V and J calls and clone size come from that table. The sample data list 150,000 or so clones, and around 8.7% of these were observed just once. The ten largest clones add up to 0.6% to 0.8% of the sample.

A single peripheral blood draw of around 100 mL on average was collected from each donor into heparinised tubes. Using a panel that included CD45RO, CCR7, CD25, CD127, CD95 and CD27, naive, central memory, regulatory and stem cell-like memory CD4+ T cells were sorted on a BD FACSAria II. Purity was above 95% for every sorted population. PBMCs were isolated immediately by Lymphoprep density gradient centrifugation and stained directly without culture. So that batch effects would be minimized, each experiment stained and sorted samples in pairs, pairing one healthy donor with one patient. This clonotype was sampled from a man aged 18 to 30 in good health. Specimen: central memory CD4+ T cells from blood. The sequence links TRBV2 to TRBJ2-2; the junction holds 8 bases that match TRBD1. The CDR3 protein: CASSEQGALIGELFF. The DNA is TGTGCCAGCAGTGAGCAGGGGGCGCTGATCGGGGAGCTGTTTTTT.